This entry describes one T cell receptor (beta chain). The target antigen is unknown. This sample stems from a study of PD-1 blockade in classical Hodgkin lymphoma. The repertoire was sequenced with immunoSEQ multiplex PCR; TCRdb's copy has only in-frame clones and lacks some. The sample has approximately 61,000 clones, 70% to 90% seen once. Time point indicated: cycle 4 day 1 (C4D1), after more than five weeks of nivolumab. Relapse was seen in all patients after autologous stem cell transplantation, and brentuximab vedotin exposure was variable. Germline lookup yields CDR1 SGHVS and CDR2 FNYEAQ. The CDR3 is 16 residues long. V lost 5 bases, J lost 1 base, and 16 bases lay in between. Study findings and constraints: Any patient who commenced nivolumab under 1 year after ASCT was excluded. Researchers reported that CD4+ TCR diversity, though not CD8+, rose significantly by C4D1.

The material was peripheral blood mononuclear cells (PBMCs), obtained before the fourth cycle of nivolumab. The chain links TRBV7-6 to TRBJ2-3; D is tentatively TRBD1 or TRBD2 (6 bases each). The receptor was isolated from a human donor with classical Hodgkin lymphoma. The CDR3 nucleotides read TGTGCCAGCAGCCCAGAGGGGGGTGGGGGCACAGATACGCAGTATTTT. Translating gives CASSPEGGGGTDTQYF.